This TCR beta chain appears in the sequencing data of a study of technical replicates of blood from several donors. Profiled with immunoSEQ multiplex PCR; TCRdb holds only in-frame clones, not every one. The table shows tens of thousands of clones, with 75% to 95% occurring only once. The CDR3 is 15 residues long. The sequence derives from a human donor in good health. Some clones in this sample may be carry-over from other donors' samples. Sequencing was carried out using T cells isolated from PBMCs. The rearrangement joins TRBV21-1 to TRBJ1-5. TRBV21-1 has pseudogene status. The DNA of the CDR3 is TGTGCCAGCAGCAATAGGAGTCGGAGCAATCAGCCCCAGCATTTT. This sequence encodes CASSNRSRSNQPQHF.